This is a list of T cell receptor beta chains from one sample in a study of Graves' ophthalmopathy and Graves' hyperthyroidism. TCRdb re-called the multiplex PCR reads through MiXCR, storing one row per CDR3 protein. The sample lists roughly 170,000 distinct CDR3 sequences; roughly 36% were seen once. The sequenced sample consisted of peripheral blood. These receptors all stem from a man aged 30 to 45 with Graves' ophthalmopathy. The CDR3 runs from the conserved cysteine through the conserved F or W. Each record gives: CDR3 length, V gene, CDR3 protein.

length: 13; V: TRBV29-1; CDR3: CSAGAAVGYEQYF
length: 15; V: TRBV6-2/TRBV6-3; CDR3: CASSYSGTLRQPQHF
length: 12; V: TRBV4-1; CDR3: CASSQPDREQYF
length: 13; V: TRBV7-2; CDR3: CASSWTGMGEQYF
length: 15; V: TRBV28; CDR3: CASGLLRQGSYGYTF
length: 17; V: TRBV10-3; CDR3: CAISDGTGSSGANVLTF
length: 13; V: TRBV12-3/TRBV12-4; CDR3: CASSLSALETQYF
length: 13; V: TRBV12-3/TRBV12-4; CDR3: CATSWGAGGELFF
length: 13; V: TRBV10-3; CDR3: CAITAGTGAEQYF
length: 15; V: TRBV28; CDR3: CASSPLGTGGYEQYF